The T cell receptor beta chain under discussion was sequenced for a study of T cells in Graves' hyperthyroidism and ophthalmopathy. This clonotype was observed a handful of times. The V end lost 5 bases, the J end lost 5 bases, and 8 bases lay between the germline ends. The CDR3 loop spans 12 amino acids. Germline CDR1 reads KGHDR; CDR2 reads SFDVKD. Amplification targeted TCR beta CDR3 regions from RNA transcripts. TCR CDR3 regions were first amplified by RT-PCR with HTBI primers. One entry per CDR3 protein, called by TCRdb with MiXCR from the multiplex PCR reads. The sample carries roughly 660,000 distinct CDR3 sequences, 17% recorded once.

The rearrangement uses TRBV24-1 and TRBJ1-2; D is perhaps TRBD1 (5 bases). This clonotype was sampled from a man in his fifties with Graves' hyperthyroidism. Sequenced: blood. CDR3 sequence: CATSGQGYGYTF. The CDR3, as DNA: TGTGCCACCAGTGGGCAGGGATATGGCTACACCTTC.